This entry lists 3 T cell receptor beta chains sequenced from one sample in a study of Graves' ophthalmopathy and Graves' hyperthyroidism. For repertoire sequencing, the TCR beta CDR3 regions were amplified from RNA transcripts. HTBI-primed RT-PCR formed the first round, and a multiplex PCR formed the second. Using its own MiXCR run on the multiplex PCR reads, TCRdb lists one record per CDR3 protein. The sample records some 170,000 distinct CDR3 sequences, just under 40% being singletons. The specimen was peripheral blood. The receptors shown here come from a man aged 25 to 40 with Graves' ophthalmopathy.

V is TRBV6-5 and J is TRBJ2-7; D remains ambiguous. Per germline, CDR1 MNHEY and CDR2 SVGAGI. The CDR3 loop spans 15 amino acids. Trimming shortened V by 2 bases and J by 0 bases, and 11 bases separated the two germline ends. The CDR3 sequence is CASSYTPTSSYEQYF. CDR3 nucleotides: TGTGCCAGCAGTTACACCCCAACGAGCTCCTACGAGCAGTACTTC.

This chain connects TRBV28 to TRBJ2-7; TRBD2 matches 7 bases. V dropped 5 bases and J dropped 1; count of bases not matched to a gene: 8. The CDR3 totals 15 residues. CDR1 and CDR2 from the germline V gene are MDHEN and SYDVKM. This CDR3 is CASSKSSGGSYEQYF. CDR3 nucleotide sequence: TGTGCCAGCAGTAAATCTAGCGGAGGGTCCTACGAGCAGTACTTC.

The chain recombines TRBV2 with TRBJ1-1, with TRBD1 as a possible D gene (6 bases). In germline, CDR1 is SNHLY, CDR2 FYNNEI. The CDR3 consists of 14 residues. Trimming cost V 8 bases and J 3 bases, with 16 bases left between them. The CDR3 DNA follows: TGTGCCAGCCAAAGAACAGGGAGCTACACTGAAGCTTTCTTT. Translation: CASQRTGSYTEAFF.